This record looks at one TCR beta chain sequence and its context. The sample comes from a study of blood T cell repertoires in COVID-19. As for the study in general: Whether acute or convalescent, the COVID-19 samples came from the United States, Italy and Spain. The analysed material was cDNA or gDNA that came from T cells, B-cell-depleted T cells, or PBMCs.

Seattle's cohort entered during active infection and was followed longitudinally. Methods used by the authors: Estimates of nucleated cell counts were drawn from the amplification of reference gene primers. Data came from immunoSEQ multiplex PCR; TCRdb stores just in-frame clones and leaves some out. That table furnishes V, J and clone size, whereas the DNA furnished D and trimming. The sample shows roughly 180,000 clones, roughly 88% of them seen only once. CDR3 length: 13 residues. Per germline, CDR1 SGHTA and CDR2 FQGTGA. V shed 2 bases and J 4 bases; nucleotides not matched to a gene: 0. Sample: peripheral blood. The chain links TRBV7-3 to TRBJ2-5; 8 bases fit TRBD1. The TCR sequence derives from an elderly man with COVID-19, enrolled during active disease. CDR3 residues: CASSLGQGETQYF. In DNA, the CDR3 is TGTGCCAGCAGCTTAGGACAGGGAGAGACCCAGTACTTC.